This record looks at one T cell receptor (beta chain) sequence and its context. Its matching antigen is unknown. The treatment here: oral pan-JAK inhibitor, 5-10 mg twice daily. It was from PBMCs that CD4+ and CD8+ T cells were sorted. This record belongs to a study of CD8+ T cells in alopecia areata. Study-wide context: At a dose of 5 to 10 mg twice daily, oral tofacitinib was given to treated patients.

Reverse transcribed after extraction, RNA yielded cDNA as the sequencing template. Libraries were prepared by immunoSEQ multiplex PCR; TCRdb keeps only in-frame clonotypes and omits some of them. The sample includes about 220,000 clones, about 57% of them seen just once. Study-level points and caveats: Among the top 100, expanded CD8+ clones, as well as scalp clonality, were significantly decreased by tofacitinib. More clonal than normal scalp was lesional scalp, particularly alopecia totalis/universalis.

CDR1 and CDR2 from the germline V gene are MNHEY and SVGAGI. The CDR3 sequence is 14 residues long. V was pared by 2 bases and J by 8 bases, with 6 bases of the junction left unmatched. Sequencing used CD4+ T cells sorted from blood, obtained at week 4, from a patient treated with tofacitinib. This receptor was identified in a human donor with alopecia areata. This chain uses TRBV6-5 with TRBJ2-1, with 7 bases fitting TRBD1. The CDR3 DNA reads as TGTGCCAGCAGTTACCGACAGGGAGTGGATGAGCAGTTCTTC. It specifies CASSYRQGVDEQFF.